This T cell receptor (beta chain) was obtained from a study of T cell responses to AZD1222 COVID-19 vaccine. Study information: Doses given second, at about 4 or about 12 weeks, were pooled. Whole-study results and caveats: An increase in Spike-specific TCR breadth and depth was observed after two AZD1222 doses. The CD4 TCRs associated with vaccination extended across spike and predominated at 160-218 and 743-854. A mostly white British donor set with more females was recruited, and clonal diversity was possibly underestimated.

About this clone itself: The target antigen is unknown.

TCRdb's table, derived via immunoSEQ multiplex PCR, lists solely in-frame clones and lacks some. The sample shows approximately 190,000 clones, under 95% of them seen only once. The germline CDR1 and CDR2 sequences are SGHTS and YDEGEE. The length of the CDR3 is 17 residues. Trimming removed 4 bases from V and 3 bases from J, with 23 bases in between. The chain couples TRBV5-8 to TRBJ2-7, with D possibly being TRBD2 (7 bases). This TCR was sampled from an adult in good health. This specimen consisted of peripheral blood, obtained on day 0 of AZD1222 vaccination. The CDR3 region has the DNA TGTGCCAGCAGCGGGGGGGCCGGGGGATCAAAAATCTACGAGCAGTACTTC. Protein sequence: CASSGGAGGSKIYEQYF.